Given below is one TCR beta chain in context. Relative to the germline gene, one junction end is altered; a read error may explain this. This sample's RNA came from whole unsorted tissue. More than 3 cm separated this lung sample from the edge of the tumor. The data are from a study of tumor and adjacent non-tumor tissue in lung cancer. This CDR3 is built from 14 residues. Three rounds of nested PCR, following a modified ARM-PCR protocol, produced the TCRbeta library. TCRdb processed the multiplex PCR reads anew with MiXCR; each CDR3 protein has one entry. The table shows around 82,000 distinct CDR3 sequences, with approximately 80% occurring only once.

This TCR was recovered from a man in his fifties or sixties with non-small cell lung cancer. Specimen: distant non-tumor lung tissue. This chain uses TRBV12-3 or TRBV12-4 with TRBJ1-2; D is undetermined. The CDR3 spells CGSSLEHTLYGYTF. CDR3 bases: TGTGGCAGCAGTTTAGAGCACACGCTATATGGCTACACCTTC.